These 19 T cell receptor beta chains were sequenced from one sample in a study of cytomegalovirus exposure and HLA in healthy donors. It was with 60 Vbeta and 13 Jbeta primers that the PCR ran. Clones were sequenced by immunoSEQ multiplex PCR, and TCRdb holds only the in-frame ones, with some missing. The sample has about 67,000 clones; about two thirds are singletons. Material: PBMCs. The source is a woman in her 30s in good health and CMV-seronegative.

The gene calls are TRBV9 and TRBJ2-2; perhaps TRBD1 as D (5 bases). The CDR3 is 14 amino acids. From germline, CDR1 is SGDLS and CDR2 YYNGEE. The ends were cut back, 3 bases at V and 8 bases at J, with 14 bases in the middle. The CDR3, as DNA: TGTGCCAGCAGCGCCATCCCAGGGATAGGGGAGCTGTTTTTT. Translating it yields CASSAIPGIGELFF.

A few counts support this clone. The rearrangement joins TRBV7-9 to TRBJ1-4, with 8 bases aligning to TRBD1. After removal of 5 bases from V and 5 bases from J, the junction contained 7 bases not matched to a gene. Germline CDR1 reads SEHNR; CDR2 reads FQNEAQ (reference sequence). CDR3 length equals 15 residues. This CDR3 reads CASSLGTGLNEKLFF. CDR3 nucleotide sequence: TGTGCCAGCAGCCTTGGGACAGGACTAAATGAAAAACTGTTTTTT.

The chain uses TRBV6-1 and TRBJ2-7; TRBD2 might be the D (6 bases). The CDR3 extends over 14 amino acids. Trimming stripped 5 bases from V and 3 bases from J, with 14 bases between. Germline CDR1 MNHNS, CDR2 SASEGT. The CDR3 nucleotides are TGTGCCAGCAGTTGGATGGGGGGTTACTACGAGCAGTACTTC. This gives the protein CASSWMGGYYEQYF.

In this sample, this clone turned up a few times. V usage is TRBV7-9 and J usage is TRBJ2-3; 9 bases fit TRBD1. V gave up 1 base and J gave up 6 bases; unmatched junction bases: 5. Germline V gene data show CDR1 as SEHNR and CDR2 as FQNEAQ (reference sequence). The CDR3 extends over 15 amino acids. CDR3 amino acids: CASSLGGQGTDTQYF. The CDR3 bases are TGTGCCAGCAGCTTAGGGGGACAGGGTACGGATACGCAGTATTTT. The full variable domain, its missing parts supplied by reference TRBV7-9 and TRBJ2-3, is DTGVSQNPRHKITKRGQNVTFRCDPISEHNRLYWYRQTLGQGPEFLTYFQNEAQLEKSRLLSDRFSAERPKGSFSTLEIQRTEQGDSAMYLCASSLGGQGTDTQYFGPGTRLTVL.

This rearrangement joins TRBV7-2 to TRBJ1-5; 7 nucleotides agree with TRBD1. The germline V gene has CDR1 SGHTA and CDR2 FQGNSA. The CDR3 has 16 residues. V shed 3 bases, J shed 0 bases, and the junction held 5 bases outside the gene matches. The DNA of the CDR3 is TGTGCCAGCAGCTTCTCCGGGACAGCTAGCAATCAGCCCCAGCATTTT. This gives the protein CASSFSGTASNQPQHF.

On this clone itself: One end of the junction varies from germline; a read error may be responsible. The chain recombines TRBV20-1 with TRBJ1-1, with D possibly matching TRBD1 (6 bases). Germline loops: CDR1 DFQATT, CDR2 SNEGSKA (reference sequence). The CDR3 extends over 11 amino acids. This chain's CDR3 is CSAGELGQQSF. As DNA, the CDR3 is TGCAGTGCTGGCGAACTTGGACAGCAGAGCTTT.

The chain employs TRBV5-8 and TRBJ1-6, with TRBD1 matching 8 bases. V lost 0 bases to trimming and J lost 5 bases; unmatched junction nucleotides: 4. This CDR3 region has 16 residues. The germline gives CDR1 SGHTS, CDR2 YDEGEE. The CDR3 region is CASSLGQGSNNSPLHF. The CDR3 DNA reads as TGTGCCAGCAGCTTGGGACAGGGGAGTAATAATTCACCCCTCCACTTT.

The V call is TRBV2, the J call TRBJ1-1; TRBD1 matches at 7 bases. This CDR3 spans 13 amino acids. J lost 5 bases, V lost 10 bases, and 10 bases had no gene match. Germline CDR1 SNHLY, CDR2 FYNNEI. The CDR3, as DNA: TGTGCCACCAGGGGGGAGGGGTGGACTGAAGCTTTCTTT. Its translation: CATRGEGWTEAFF.

The table lists this clone with a few counts. The CDR3 reads CASQGYNTEAFF. DNA for the CDR3: TGTGCCAGCCAGGGGTATAACACTGAAGCTTTCTTT. This chain connects TRBV6-1 to TRBJ1-1; D is perhaps TRBD1 (6 bases). V shed 8 bases and J shed 2 bases, with 9 bases lying between them. The CDR3 totals 12 residues. The V gene's germline CDR1 is MNHNS and CDR2 SASEGT.

This sequence joins TRBV4-1 and TRBJ2-1; tentative D call: TRBD2 (6 bases). V was shortened by 0 bases and J by 2 bases, with 11 bases between the two germline ends. The germline V gene encodes CDR1 MGHRA and CDR2 YSYEKL. The CDR3 runs to 16 residues. In nucleotides, the CDR3 is TGCGCCAGCAGCCAAGACCGACCGGGGGCCTACAATGAGCAGTTCTTC. Residues: CASSQDRPGAYNEQFF.

The CDR3 DNA is TGCGCCAGCAGCCGACTAGCGGATTACAATGAGCAGTTCTTC. It specifies CASSRLADYNEQFF. The J gene is TRBJ2-1, the V gene TRBV4-1; 9 bases map to TRBD2. This CDR3 spans 14 amino acids. Germline V lookup: CDR1 MGHRA, CDR2 YSYEKL. The J segment lost 4 bases and the V segment lost 4 bases, leaving 2 bases of the junction unmatched.

The chain links TRBV7-9 to TRBJ1-1; tentative D call: TRBD1 (5 bases). This CDR3 is 15 amino acids long. The V end lost 6 bases, the J end lost 5 bases, and 19 bases lay between the germline ends. Germline loops: CDR1 SEHNR, CDR2 FQNEAQ (reference sequence). CDR3 sequence: CASSTIGGIRTEAFF. The CDR3 nucleotides are TGTGCCAGCAGTACCATCGGGGGAATTAGAACTGAAGCTTTCTTT.

Comment on this clone: At one of its ends the junction is not consistent with the germline gene, which may arise from a read error. The rearrangement links TRBV7-9 to TRBJ2-1; D is unclear. Germline-derived CDR1 and CDR2 are SEHNR and FQNEAQ (reference sequence). The CDR3 spans 12 residues. The CDR3 region is CSSSFSQNEQFF. The CDR3 DNA is TGTTCCAGCAGCTTTTCCCAGAATGAGCAGTTCTTC. The whole variable domain, remainder taken from reference TRBV7-9 and TRBJ2-1, is DTGVSQNPRHKITKRGQNVTFRCDPISEHNRLYWYRQTLGQGPEFLTYFQNEAQLEKSRLLSDRFSAERPKGSFSTLEIQRTEQGDSAMYLCSSSFSQNEQFFGPGTRLTVL.

This chain uses TRBV5-8 with TRBJ2-3; D might be TRBD2 (7 bases). Per the germline V gene, CDR1 is SGHTS and CDR2 is YDEGEE. Trimming pared 4 bases from V and 8 bases from J, leaving 26 bases between. The CDR3 spans 17 residues. CDR3: CASSPVEGGRWAATQYF. The CDR3 DNA sequence: TGTGCCAGCAGCCCCGTAGAGGGGGGGAGGTGGGCAGCTACGCAGTATTTT.

The chain employs TRBV6-5 and TRBJ1-2, with 11 bases that match TRBD1. The V and J ends lost 5 bases and 7 bases, in that order; junction bases with no gene match: 6. The germline gives CDR1 MNHEY, CDR2 SVGAGI. The CDR3 is 14 amino acids. The CDR3 DNA reads TGTGCCAGCAGTGAAAAGGGGACAGGGGGTGGCTACACCTTC. It encodes CASSEKGTGGGYTF.

This clone was seen once. The chain employs TRBV5-1 and TRBJ2-3, with 10 bases matching TRBD1. V shed 2 bases, J shed 3 bases, and the junction held 3 bases outside the gene matches. The germline V gene encodes CDR1 SGHRS and CDR2 YFSETQ. The CDR3 runs 15 residues. The CDR3 reads CASSFGTGVTDTQYF. The DNA for the CDR3 is TGCGCCAGCAGCTTTGGGACAGGGGTTACAGATACGCAGTATTTT.

This clone occurred a few times. The V and J genes are TRBV27 and TRBJ2-3; 9 nucleotides agree with TRBD2. The CDR3 extends over 16 amino acids. Germline V gene lookup returns CDR1 MNHEY and CDR2 SMNVEV (reference sequence). The J segment lost 4 bases and the V segment lost 2 bases, leaving 7 bases of the junction unmatched. The CDR3 protein is CASSLVPAGGADTQYF. The CDR3 nucleotides are TGTGCCAGCAGTTTAGTGCCAGCGGGGGGTGCAGATACGCAGTATTTT.

A single count supports this clone. The chain carries TRBV21-1 and TRBJ1-2; TRBD1 is taken as the D call from the table, unchecked against the DNA. TRBV21-1 is noted as a pseudogene. This CDR3 comprises 14 residues. The CDR3: CASTRQGREYGYTF. In DNA, the CDR3 is TGTGCCAGCACAAGACAGGGACGGGAATATGGCTACACCTTC.

Of note for this clone: Other nucleotide sequences in the sample specify the same CDR3. The chain carries TRBV4-1 and TRBJ2-1; D is unclear. Germline V gene lookup returns CDR1 MGHRA and CDR2 YSYEKL. This CDR3 comprises 15 residues. The V gene lost 0 bases and the J gene lost 3 bases, with 9 bases spanning the gap. DNA of the CDR3: TGCGCCAGCAGCCAAGATCCGAGTAGCTACAATGAGCAGTTCTTC. Protein: CASSQDPSSYNEQFF.